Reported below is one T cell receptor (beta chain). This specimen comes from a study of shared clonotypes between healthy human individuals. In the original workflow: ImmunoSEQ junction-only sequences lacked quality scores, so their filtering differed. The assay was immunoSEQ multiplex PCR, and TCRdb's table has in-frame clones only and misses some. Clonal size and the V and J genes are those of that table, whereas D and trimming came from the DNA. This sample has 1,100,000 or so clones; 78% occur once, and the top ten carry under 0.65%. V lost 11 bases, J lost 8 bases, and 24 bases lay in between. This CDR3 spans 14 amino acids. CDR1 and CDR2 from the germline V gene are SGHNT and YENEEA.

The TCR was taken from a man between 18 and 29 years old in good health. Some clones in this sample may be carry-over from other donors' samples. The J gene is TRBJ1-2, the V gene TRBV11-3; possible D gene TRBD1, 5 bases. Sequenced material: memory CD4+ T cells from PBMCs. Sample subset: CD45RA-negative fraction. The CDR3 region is CARAVLGGRKGYTF. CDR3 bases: TGTGCCCGCGCCGTTCTCGGGGGAAGAAAGGGCTACACCTTC.